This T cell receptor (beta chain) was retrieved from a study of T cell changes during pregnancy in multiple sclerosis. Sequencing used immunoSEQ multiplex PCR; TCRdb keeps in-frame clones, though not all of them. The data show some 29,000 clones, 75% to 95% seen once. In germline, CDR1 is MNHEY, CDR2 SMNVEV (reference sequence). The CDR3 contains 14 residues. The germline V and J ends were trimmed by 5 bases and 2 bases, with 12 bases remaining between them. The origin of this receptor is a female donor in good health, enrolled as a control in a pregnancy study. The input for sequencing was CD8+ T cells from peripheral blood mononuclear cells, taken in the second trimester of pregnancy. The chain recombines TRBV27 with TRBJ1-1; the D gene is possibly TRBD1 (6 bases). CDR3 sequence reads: CASSVTGINTEAFF. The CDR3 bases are TGTGCCAGCAGTGTTACAGGGATTAACACTGAAGCTTTCTTT.